These 25 T cell receptor beta chains came from one sample sequenced in a study of cytomegalovirus exposure and HLA in healthy donors. Here immunoSEQ multiplex PCR was the method, and the copy in TCRdb shows in-frame clones only, minus some. Seen here are 130,000 to 150,000 clones, around 90% observed once, and the top ten hold 2.5% to 4%. The sample consisted of PBMCs. These receptors originate from a woman under 30 in good health and CMV-seropositive.

This chain connects TRBV7-2 to TRBJ2-5; 8 bases match TRBD2. V dropped 8 bases and J dropped 6; count of bases not matched to a gene: 8. This CDR3 spans 13 amino acids. Germline assignment: CDR1 SGHTA and CDR2 FQGNSA. The CDR3 coding sequence is TGTGCCAGCGGGACTAGGGGCGAACAGACCCAGTACTTC. Its translation is CASGTRGEQTQYF.

The rearrangement joins TRBV7-3 to TRBJ2-1, with TRBD2 matching over 8 bases. Germline CDR1 reads SGHTA; CDR2 reads FQGTGA. V dropped 2 bases and J dropped 3; count of bases not matched to a gene: 3. This CDR3 is built from 15 residues. The CDR3 is CASSLQAGDYNEQFF. The CDR3 coding sequence is TGTGCCAGCAGCTTACAAGCGGGAGACTACAATGAGCAGTTCTTC.

The J gene is TRBJ2-5, the V gene TRBV18; 7 bases line up with TRBD2. CDR1 and CDR2 from the germline V gene are KGHSH and LQKENI. The CDR3 extends over 16 amino acids. V lost 4 bases, J lost 2 bases, and 10 bases stayed unmatched. CDR3 loop: CASSRRSTSAQETQYF. As DNA, the CDR3 is TGTGCCAGCTCACGGAGGAGTACTAGCGCGCAAGAGACCCAGTACTTC.

This clone appeared a single time. This sequence joins TRBV7-8 and TRBJ2-7; 7 bases align to TRBD1. Germline V gives CDR1 SGHVS, CDR2 FQNEAQ. This CDR3 is built from 14 residues. The V segment lost 5 bases and the J segment 5 bases; nucleotides outside the gene matches: 9. CDR3 amino acids: CASSIDRVSHEQYF. Here the CDR3 DNA reads TGTGCCAGCAGCATCGACAGGGTGAGCCACGAGCAGTACTTC.

This chain links TRBV7-9 with TRBJ1-1; 8 nucleotides agree with TRBD1. Germline-derived CDR1 and CDR2 are SEHNR and FQNEAQ (reference sequence). V was pared by 7 bases and J by 4 bases, with 8 bases of the junction left unmatched. The CDR3 is made up of 14 amino acids. The DNA for the CDR3 is TGTGCCAGCAACAAACCTCAGGGGGCCACTGAAGCTTTCTTT. Translating it yields CASNKPQGATEAFF.

The rearrangement links TRBV5-6 to TRBJ2-7, with 7 bases lining up with TRBD2. V shed 1 base and J 5 bases; nucleotides not matched to a gene: 15. The CDR3 contains 17 residues. CDR1 is SGHDT and CDR2 is YYEEEE in the germline V gene. The CDR3 DNA sequence: TGTGCCAGCAGCTTGTACGGGAACAGCGGGAATGTCGACGAGCAGTACTTC. Its translation is CASSLYGNSGNVDEQYF.

V gene TRBV9 combines with J gene TRBJ2-7; D may be TRBD1 (6 bases). From germline, CDR1 is SGDLS and CDR2 YYNGEE. With 2 bases removed from V and 1 base from J, the gap between germline ends came to 13 bases. This CDR3 comprises 15 residues. CDR3 protein: CASSVSGTPSYEQYF. CDR3 DNA sequence: TGTGCCAGCAGCGTGAGTGGGACACCTTCCTACGAGCAGTACTTC.

J is TRBJ1-3 and V is TRBV2; 7 nucleotides agree with TRBD1. V lost 6 bases and J lost 7; bases outside the gene matches: 3. Looked up from germline, CDR1 is SNHLY and CDR2 is FYNNEI. CDR3 length: 12 amino acids. CDR3 sequence: CASSRDSNTIYF. Here the CDR3 DNA reads TGTGCCAGCAGCCGGGACAGCAACACCATATATTTT.

This clone has a handful of counts. The rearrangement joins TRBV7-8 to TRBJ1-5; tentatively, D is TRBD1 (5 bases). Germline V CDR1 and CDR2: SGHVS, FQNEAQ. CDR3 length: 16 residues. V was trimmed by 5 bases and J by 7 bases, leaving 21 bases between them. This chain's CDR3 is CASSLRVTSQGQPQHF. The CDR3 coding sequence is TGTGCCAGCAGCCTAAGGGTCACTTCCCAGGGACAGCCCCAGCATTTT.

This chain joins TRBV29-1 and TRBJ1-2, with 8 bases that match TRBD1. V was clipped by 1 base and J by 2 bases; unmatched bases: 6. CDR1 is SQVTM and CDR2 is ANQGSEA in the germline V gene. This CDR3 contains 15 residues. The CDR3 loop is CSVEGQGARNYGYTF. CDR3 in DNA: TGCAGCGTTGAAGGGCAGGGGGCGCGGAACTATGGCTACACCTTC.

The rearrangement links TRBV7-2 to TRBJ2-2, with TRBD2 matching 7 bases. The CDR3 is 15 residues long. Germline lookup yields CDR1 SGHTA and CDR2 FQGNSA. Trimming took 2 bases from V and 7 from J; bases not matched to a gene: 7. CDR3 sequence reads: CASSLRREYGGELFF. The CDR3 nucleotides read TGTGCCAGCAGCTTACGGCGGGAGTACGGCGGGGAGCTGTTTTTT. Based on the CDR3 plus reference TRBV7-2 and TRBJ2-2, the full variable domain is GAGVSQSPSNKVTEKGKDVELRCDPISGHTALYWYRQSLGQGLEFLIYFQGNSAPDKSGLPSDRFSAERTGGSVSTLTIQRTQQEDSAVYLCASSLRREYGGELFFGEGSRLTVL.

The gene calls are TRBV27 and TRBJ1-2; D might be TRBD1 (5 bases). V was clipped by 5 bases and J by 4 bases, with 14 bases between them. Looked up from germline, CDR1 is MNHEY and CDR2 is SMNVEV (reference sequence). This CDR3 contains 14 residues. CDR3 residues: CASSPGGFIYGYTF. Here the CDR3 DNA reads TGTGCCAGCAGTCCGGGGGGTTTTATCTATGGCTACACCTTC.

V gene TRBV5-4 combines with J gene TRBJ2-3, with D possibly being TRBD2 (5 bases). Germline values: CDR1 SGHNT, CDR2 YYREEE (reference sequence). V lost 0 bases, J lost 0 bases, and 8 bases lay in between. This CDR3 is 15 amino acids long. CDR3 bases: TGTGCCAGCAGCTTGGGGGTAGCGAGCACAGATACGCAGTATTTT. Its protein product is CASSLGVASTDTQYF.

This sequence joins TRBV6-1 and TRBJ2-1, with 7 bases lining up with TRBD1. CDR1 MNHNS and CDR2 SASEGT come from the germline V gene. V lost 2 bases and J lost 9; bases outside the gene matches: 7. CDR3 length: 14 amino acids. CDR3 bases: TGTGCCAGCAGTGAATTCGGGACAGTAAGTGAGCAGTTCTTC. It translates to CASSEFGTVSEQFF.

The chain joins TRBV29-1 to TRBJ2-1; D is possibly TRBD1 (5 bases). From germline, CDR1 is SQVTM and CDR2 ANQGSEA. V was shortened by 4 bases and J by 1 base, with 8 bases between the two germline ends. This CDR3 has 13 residues. The CDR3 sequence: CSVVQGSYNEQFF. CDR3 sequence (DNA): TGCAGCGTTGTCCAGGGTTCCTACAATGAGCAGTTCTTC.

The V and J genes are TRBV5-1 and TRBJ2-3; D is unclear. Trimming shortened V by 0 bases and J by 6 bases, and 14 bases separated the two germline ends. The CDR3 has 15 amino acids. CDR1 is SGHRS and CDR2 is YFSETQ in the germline V gene. CDR3 residues: CASSLALGLRDTQYF. CDR3 DNA: TGCGCCAGCAGCTTGGCCCTCGGGTTAAGGGATACGCAGTATTTT.

The rearrangement links TRBV11-3 to TRBJ2-7; 11 bases line up with TRBD1. This CDR3 contains 16 residues. Germline V gene lookup returns CDR1 SGHNT and CDR2 YENEEA. Trimming removed 5 bases from V and 0 bases from J; junction bases left unmatched: 6. The CDR3 sequence is CASSQYGTGGSYEQYF. For the CDR3, the DNA is TGTGCCAGCAGCCAGTACGGGACAGGGGGCTCCTACGAGCAGTACTTC.

The J gene is TRBJ2-3, the V gene TRBV10-3; the match to TRBD2 covers 7 bases. CDR3 length: 16 amino acids. Germline lookup yields CDR1 ENHRY and CDR2 SYGVKD. V was pared by 3 bases and J by 0 bases, with 6 bases of the junction left unmatched. CDR3 nucleotide sequence: TGTGCCATCAGTGAACGTCTAGCGGAAAGCACAGATACGCAGTATTTT. Protein sequence: CAISERLAESTDTQYF.

The chain links TRBV9 to TRBJ2-2; a weak D match, TRBD1 (5 bases). This CDR3 comprises 13 residues. V was trimmed by 7 bases and J by 5 bases, leaving 12 bases between them. Germline V CDR1 and CDR2: SGDLS, YYNGEE. The CDR3 DNA is TGTGCCAGCTCTGTATCAGGGACCGGGGAGCTGTTTTTT. Translation: CASSVSGTGELFF.

The chain has TRBV7-2 and TRBJ1-4, with 8 bases identical to TRBD1. The V segment lost 3 bases and the J segment 2 bases; nucleotides outside the gene matches: 2. The CDR3 runs 15 residues. Germline CDR1 reads SGHTA; CDR2 reads FQGNSA. The CDR3, as DNA: TGTGCCAGCAGCTTTCAGGGGGCGACTAATGAAAAACTGTTTTTT. It specifies CASSFQGATNEKLFF. Full variable domain (missing parts from reference TRBV7-2 and TRBJ1-4): GAGVSQSPSNKVTEKGKDVELRCDPISGHTALYWYRQSLGQGLEFLIYFQGNSAPDKSGLPSDRFSAERTGGSVSTLTIQRTQQEDSAVYLCASSFQGATNEKLFFGSGTQLSVL.

This clone was recorded once. V usage is TRBV29-1 and J usage is TRBJ2-1; D possibly corresponds to TRBD1 (6 bases). CDR3 size: 14 residues. Between the trimmed V and J ends, which lost 5 bases and 1 base, there was a span of 12 bases. Germline V gene data show CDR1 as SQVTM and CDR2 as ANQGSEA. CDR3 bases: TGCAGCGTTCCAGGGGTAGGTTCCTACAATGAGCAGTTCTTC. Protein product: CSVPGVGSYNEQFF.

V gene TRBV19 combines with J gene TRBJ2-1; 13 nucleotides align to TRBD2. From germline, CDR1 is LNHDA and CDR2 SQIVND (reference sequence). The CDR3 runs 13 residues. Trimming took 7 bases from V and 8 from J; bases not matched to a gene: 2. The CDR3 reads CASILAGGHEQFF. CDR3 nucleotide sequence: TGTGCCAGTATACTAGCGGGAGGGCATGAGCAGTTCTTC. Complete variable domain (other parts from reference TRBV19 and TRBJ2-1): DGGITQSPKYLFRKEGQNVTLSCEQNLNHDAMYWYRQDPGQGLRLIYYSQIVNDFQKGDIAEGYSVSREKKESFPLTVTSAQKNPTAFYLCASILAGGHEQFFGPGTRLTVL.

This rearrangement joins TRBV7-6 to TRBJ2-3; 11 bases match TRBD2. Germline CDR1 reads SGHVS; CDR2 reads FNYEAQ. CDR3 length: 17 amino acids. V shed 5 bases, J shed 3 bases, and the junction held 10 bases outside the gene matches. The CDR3 reads CASSPRPRTSGTDTQYF. The CDR3 nucleotides are TGTGCCAGCAGCCCCCGCCCTAGGACTAGCGGGACAGATACGCAGTATTTT. Full variable domain (outside the CDR3, taken from reference TRBV7-6 and TRBJ2-3): GAGVSQSPRYKVTKRGQDVALRCDPISGHVSLYWYRQALGQGPEFLTYFNYEAQQDKSGLPNDRFSAERPEGSISTLTIQRTEQRDSAMYRCASSPRPRTSGTDTQYFGPGTRLTVL.

The chain links TRBV2 to TRBJ2-1; 8 positions match TRBD2. CDR1 SNHLY and CDR2 FYNNEI come from the germline V gene. V gave up 7 bases and J gave up 0 bases; unmatched junction bases: 14. The CDR3 spans 18 residues. The CDR3 reads CASKLLAARIGSYNEQFF. Here the CDR3 DNA reads TGTGCCAGCAAACTACTAGCGGCGAGGATAGGCTCCTACAATGAGCAGTTCTTC. Full variable domain (rest looked up from reference TRBV2 and TRBJ2-1): EPEVTQTPSHQVTQMGQEVILRCVPISNHLYFYWYRQILGQKVEFLVSFYNNEISEKSEIFDDQFSVERPDGSNFTLKIRSTKLEDSAMYFCASKLLAARIGSYNEQFFGPGTRLTVL.

The chain carries TRBV6-6 and TRBJ2-5; 10 bases are a match to TRBD2. Per germline, CDR1 MNHNY and CDR2 SVGAGI (reference sequence). V shed 6 bases and J 4 bases; nucleotides not matched to a gene: 5. CDR3 size: 14 residues. CDR3 DNA: TGTGCCAGCAGACTAGCGGGACCTGGAGAGACCCAGTACTTC. Translating gives CASRLAGPGETQYF.